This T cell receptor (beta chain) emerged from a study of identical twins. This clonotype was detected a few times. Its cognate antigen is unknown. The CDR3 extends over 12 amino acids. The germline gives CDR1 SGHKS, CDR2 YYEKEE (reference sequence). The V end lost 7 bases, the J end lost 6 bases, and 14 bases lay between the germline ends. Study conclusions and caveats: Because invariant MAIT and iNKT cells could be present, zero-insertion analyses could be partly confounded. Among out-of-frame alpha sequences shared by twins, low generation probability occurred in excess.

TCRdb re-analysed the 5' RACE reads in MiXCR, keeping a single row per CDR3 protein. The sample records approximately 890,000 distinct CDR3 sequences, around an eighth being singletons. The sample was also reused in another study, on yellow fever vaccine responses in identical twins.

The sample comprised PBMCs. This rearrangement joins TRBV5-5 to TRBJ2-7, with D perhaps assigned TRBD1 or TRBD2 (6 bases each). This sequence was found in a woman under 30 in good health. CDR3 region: CASLEGGGEQYF. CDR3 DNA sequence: TGTGCCAGCTTGGAGGGGGGCGGCGAGCAGTACTTC.